Each of the 17 T cell receptor beta chains below was sequenced from the same sample in a study of blood T cell repertoires in COVID-19. This table comes from immunoSEQ multiplex PCR, and its TCRdb copy is limited to in-frame clones, with some not included. The data show 410,000 or so clones, about nine tenths seen once. Sequencing input: peripheral blood. The receptor source for this set is a woman younger than 45 with active or convalescent COVID-19.

CDR3 in DNA: TGTGCCAGCAGTGATCAGATCTCTGGAAACACCATATATTTT. It yields the protein CASSDQISGNTIYF. The rearrangement links TRBV2 to TRBJ1-3, with D hard to call. Trimming stripped 3 bases from V and 0 bases from J, with 6 bases between. The CDR3 sequence is 14 residues long. Germline values: CDR1 SNHLY, CDR2 FYNNEI. The full variable domain, rest sourced from reference TRBV2 and TRBJ1-3, is EPEVTQTPSHQVTQMGQEVILRCVPISNHLYFYWYRQILGQKVEFLVSFYNNEISEKSEIFDDQFSVERPDGSNFTLKIRSTKLEDSAMYFCASSDQISGNTIYFGEGSWLTVV.

The rearrangement uses TRBV7-8 and TRBJ2-7, with 9 bases fitting TRBD1. This CDR3 region has 13 residues. Per germline, CDR1 SGHVS and CDR2 FQNEAQ. The ends lost 6 bases at V and 4 bases at J; junction bases unmatched: 4. The CDR3 spells CASSFGQGYEQYF. CDR3 sequence (DNA): TGTGCCAGCAGTTTCGGACAGGGGTACGAGCAGTACTTC.

A single count supports this clone. The rearrangement joins TRBV5-8 to TRBJ1-2; D unresolved. This CDR3 spans 15 amino acids. The germline gives CDR1 SGHTS, CDR2 YDEGEE. V was cut by 0 bases and J by 1 base, with 10 bases left in between. The CDR3 DNA reads as TGTGCCAGCAGCTTGGGAGGACGGGATAACTATGGCTACACCTTC. This sequence encodes CASSLGGRDNYGYTF.

This chain links TRBV5-6 with TRBJ2-7; D is possibly TRBD1 (6 bases). V was pared by 4 bases and J by 11 bases, with 16 bases between. CDR3 size: 12 residues. In germline, CDR1 is SGHDT, CDR2 YYEEEE. This chain's CDR3 is CASSGGSAGEYF. CDR3 bases: TGTGCCAGCAGCGGCGGGTCGGCAGGGGAGTACTTC.

This clone was observed a few times. V and J are TRBV4-1 and TRBJ1-3; D may be TRBD1 (6 bases). With 4 bases removed from V and 6 bases from J, the gap between germline ends came to 13 bases. CDR1 and CDR2 (germline): MGHRA, YSYEKL. This CDR3 contains 14 residues. In DNA form, the CDR3 reads TGCGCCAGCAGCCCAAGGGAGGGGGAAAACACCATATATTTT. Residues: CASSPREGENTIYF.

This chain links TRBV6-6 with TRBJ2-1, with TRBD1 matching 7 bases. CDR1 and CDR2 from the germline V gene are MNHNY and SVGAGI (reference sequence). The CDR3 runs to 19 residues. With 5 bases clipped from V and 3 bases from J, the junction kept 19 bases outside the gene matches. The DNA of the CDR3 is TGTGCCAGCAGTCTCGAAAGCCATCCAGAGGGGGCAGACTACAATGAGCAGTTCTTC. The encoded protein is CASSLESHPEGADYNEQFF.

The V call is TRBV7-2, the J call TRBJ2-1; D is unresolved. The CDR3 contains 16 residues. Per germline, CDR1 SGHTA and CDR2 FQGNSA. The V and J ends lost 1 base and 0 bases respectively, with 10 bases between them. CDR3 nucleotides: TGTGCCAGCAGCTTAGGAGGTACGAACTCCTACAATGAGCAGTTCTTC. Translated, it gives CASSLGGTNSYNEQFF.

This chain links TRBV4-1 with TRBJ1-1; the D gene is possibly TRBD1 (5 bases). Trimming cost V 4 bases and J 6 bases, with 18 bases left between them. Germline V gene lookup returns CDR1 MGHRA and CDR2 YSYEKL. The CDR3 spans 15 residues. CDR3 DNA sequence: TGCGCCAGCAGCCGCAGGGAGGGTGGTCTCGCTGAAGCTTTCTTT. Its protein product is CASSRREGGLAEAFF.

This sequence joins TRBV6-1 and TRBJ2-7, with D possibly TRBD1 on 7 matching bases. The germline V gene encodes CDR1 MNHNS and CDR2 SASEGT. The CDR3 sequence is 16 residues long. V was cut by 0 bases and J by 4 bases, with 16 bases left in between. CDR3 nucleotide sequence: TGTGCCAGCAGTGAAGCCCCGTCAGGGGGGTTATACGAGCAGTACTTC. Translating it yields CASSEAPSGGLYEQYF.

As regards this clone: A far larger clone differs by one base, so this is likely a read error. Different DNA sequences within this sample yield the same CDR3. This chain joins TRBV7-2 and TRBJ2-7; D gene unclear. The CDR3 has 12 amino acids. Germline V gene data show CDR1 as SGHTA and CDR2 as FQGNSA. V gave up 5 bases and J gave up 0 bases, with 5 bases separating them. The CDR3 loop reads CASSLSSYEQYF. In DNA, the CDR3 is TGTGCCAGCAGCCTCAGCTCCTACGAGCAGTACTTC.

The rearrangement joins TRBV7-2 to TRBJ2-7; D possibly corresponds to TRBD1 (6 bases). This CDR3 is 13 amino acids long. Germline V gene lookup returns CDR1 SGHTA and CDR2 FQGNSA. Trimming removed 5 bases from V and 3 bases from J, with 11 bases in between. CDR3 DNA sequence: TGTGCCAGCAGCCCTAGGACAGTCTACGAGCAGTACTTC. It yields the protein CASSPRTVYEQYF. Complete variable domain (other parts from reference TRBV7-2 and TRBJ2-7): GAGVSQSPSNKVTEKGKDVELRCDPISGHTALYWYRQSLGQGLEFLIYFQGNSAPDKSGLPSDRFSAERTGGSVSTLTIQRTQQEDSAVYLCASSPRTVYEQYFGPGTRLTVT.

This sequence joins TRBV27 and TRBJ2-1; 7 nucleotides line up with TRBD1. This CDR3 is 15 amino acids long. J gave up 9 bases and V 5 bases, and 13 bases lay outside the gene matches. Germline values: CDR1 MNHEY, CDR2 SMNVEV (reference sequence). The CDR3 sequence: CASSPWGSAGGEQFF. The DNA for the CDR3 is TGTGCCAGCAGTCCCTGGGGTAGTGCAGGGGGTGAGCAGTTCTTC.

This clone was seen just once. The chain is built from TRBV27 and TRBJ1-5; 8 nucleotides line up with TRBD1. Germline V gives CDR1 MNHEY, CDR2 SMNVEV (reference sequence). The CDR3 totals 18 residues. V shed 1 base, J shed 4 bases, and the junction held 12 bases outside the gene matches. The CDR3 loop is CASSLWATGVSSNQPQHF. CDR3 nucleotides: TGTGCCAGCAGTTTATGGGCGACAGGGGTTTCGTCGAATCAGCCCCAGCATTTT.

The chain employs TRBV10-3 and TRBJ1-6; the D is unclear. V lost 4 bases to trimming and J lost 10 bases, with 20 bases between them. The CDR3 extends over 16 amino acids. CDR1 is ENHRY, CDR2 SYGVKD, per germline. CDR3 amino acids: CAISAGAGSNGSPLHF. Here the CDR3 DNA reads TGTGCCATCAGTGCCGGAGCGGGGTCGAATGGATCACCCCTCCACTTT.

The chain employs TRBV19 and TRBJ1-3; D is unresolved. This CDR3 region has 13 residues. CDR1 and CDR2 from the germline V gene are LNHDA and SQIVND (reference sequence). V lost 5 bases, J lost 0 bases, and 5 bases lay in between. CDR3 DNA: TGTGCCAGTAGTCTTAACTCTGGAAACACCATATATTTT. Its protein product is CASSLNSGNTIYF.

CDR3 amino acids: CAISDADTPGEQYF. CDR3 coding DNA: TGTGCCATCAGTGACGCGGACACGCCCGGTGAGCAGTACTTC. The V and J genes are TRBV10-3 and TRBJ2-7; possible D gene TRBD1, 5 bases. CDR1 and CDR2 from the germline V gene are ENHRY and SYGVKD. The CDR3 totals 14 residues. Between the trimmed V and J ends, which lost 3 bases and 7 bases, there was a span of 16 bases.

The V gene is TRBV13, the J gene TRBJ2-5; 7 nucleotides match TRBD2. The CDR3 covers 16 residues. With 5 bases clipped from V and 5 bases from J, the junction kept 14 bases outside the gene matches. The germline V gene encodes CDR1 PRHDT and CDR2 FYEKMQ (reference sequence). CDR3 amino acids: CASSPLLASPGETQYF. CDR3 nucleotides: TGTGCCAGCAGCCCCCTACTAGCGTCACCCGGGGAGACCCAGTACTTC. The full variable domain, completed using reference TRBV13 and TRBJ2-5, is AAGVIQSPRHLIKEKRETATLKCYPIPRHDTVYWYQQGPGQDPQFLISFYEKMQSDKGSIPDRFSAQQFSDYHSELNMSSLELGDSALYFCASSPLLASPGETQYFGPGTRLLVL.